This T cell receptor (beta chain) was found in a study of lymphopenia after photon versus proton radiotherapy. With regard to this clone: Its antigen is not identified.

General observations from the study: Under photons, naive T cells and diversity fell while effector/memory populations rose. Post-nadir TCR diversity decline inversely tracked overall survival among those who died. After the lymphocyte nadir, photon-treated repertoires showed oligoclonal expansion, especially of CD8+ Temra cells.

The method was immunoSEQ multiplex PCR; TCRdb's version includes in-frame clones alone and lacks a portion of them. The repertoire consists of around 30,000 clones, with roughly 89% occurring once and the leading ten covering around 7%. The germline V gene has CDR1 SGHAT and CDR2 FQDESV (reference sequence). The V and J ends lost 5 bases and 4 bases, in that order; junction bases with no gene match: 6. This CDR3 is 15 amino acids long. The chain is built from TRBV11-1 and TRBJ1-5; 9 bases align to TRBD1. The sequencing used peripheral blood, collected from a patient treated with proton-based radiotherapy. This TCR was sampled from a woman in her 70s with pancreatic cancer. Some clones in this sample may be carry-over from other donors' samples. The CDR3: CASSLTGGTNQPQHF. In DNA form, the CDR3 reads TGTGCCAGCAGCCTAACAGGGGGCACGAATCAGCCCCAGCATTTT. Looking up the rest from reference TRBV11-1 and TRBJ1-5 gives the full variable domain: EAEVAQSPRYKITEKSQAVAFWCDPISGHATLYWYRQILGQGPELLVQFQDESVVDDSQLPKDRFSAERLKGVDSTLKIQPAELGDSAMYLCASSLTGGTNQPQHFGDGTRLSIL.